Below are 4 T cell receptor beta chains sequenced from a single sample in a study of cytomegalovirus exposure and HLA in healthy donors. The PCR was carried out with 60 Vbeta primers and 13 Jbeta primers. Assay: immunoSEQ multiplex PCR; the TCRdb copy retains only in-frame clones and omits some. The sample data list some 31,000 clones. What was sequenced was PBMCs. The receptors here all came from a woman aged 40 to 55 in good health and CMV-seropositive.

The rearrangement uses TRBV27 and TRBJ1-1, with D tentatively TRBD1 (5 bases). The CDR3 sequence is 17 residues long. Germline CDR1 is MNHEY and CDR2 is SMNVEV (reference sequence). With 5 bases removed from V and 1 base from J, the gap between germline ends came to 20 bases. In DNA form, the CDR3 reads TGTGCCAGCAGTCCCTCGTGGGGGGAATGGGGGAACACTGAAGCTTTCTTT. It codes for CASSPSWGEWGNTEAFF.

The CDR3 nucleotides read TGTGCCACCAGCAGCCCGGACAGGCGGTACGAGCAGTACTTC. This translates into CATSSPDRRYEQYF. The V call is TRBV15, the J call TRBJ2-7, with TRBD1 matching 7 bases. V shed 3 bases, J shed 4 bases, and the junction held 6 bases outside the gene matches. From germline, CDR1 is LNHNV and CDR2 YYDKDF (reference sequence). The CDR3 loop spans 14 amino acids.

The DNA for the CDR3 is TGTGCCAGCAGCTCCGGACACGGTGAGATGAACTATGGCTACACCTTC. This sequence encodes CASSSGHGEMNYGYTF. The genes are TRBV5-6 and TRBJ1-2; TRBD1 is a possible D gene (5 bases). The CDR3 extends over 16 amino acids. Trimming removed 3 bases from V and 2 bases from J, with 17 bases in between. Germline CDR1 SGHDT, CDR2 YYEEEE.

This rearrangement joins TRBV9 to TRBJ2-3; a possible D gene is TRBD1 (7 bases). The ends were cut back, 4 bases at V and 6 bases at J, with 18 bases in the middle. Germline CDR1 is SGDLS and CDR2 is YYNGEE. CDR3 length: 15 amino acids. The chain's CDR3 is CASSPRRDRLDTQYF. As DNA, the CDR3 is TGTGCCAGCAGCCCAAGGAGGGACAGACTTGATACGCAGTATTTT.